The source of this T cell receptor (beta chain) is a study of blood T cells in healthy people across ages. Study summary: Template switching retrieved approximately one barcoded beta molecule for each two T cells.

Primers used in a second PCR of about 6 to 11 cycles were a sample-barcoded 5' primer and a J-beta primer mix. Using its own MiXCR run on the 5' RACE reads, TCRdb lists one record per CDR3 protein. The data show approximately 810,000 distinct CDR3 sequences, roughly 34% seen once. This clonotype was found a few times. What it binds is not known. Trimming stripped 0 bases from V and 0 bases from J, with 8 bases between. Looked up from germline, CDR1 is MGHRA and CDR2 is YSYEKL. This CDR3 comprises 15 residues. Broader study findings: Comparison with aged donors showed that long-lived donors had more naive CD4+ cells and higher diversity.

Specimen: blood. The chain is built from TRBV4-1 and TRBJ1-1; D is unclear. This sequence originates from a man aged 18 to 30 in good health. CDR3 protein: CASSQEGGVNTEAFF. DNA for the CDR3: TGCGCCAGCAGCCAAGAGGGAGGCGTGAACACTGAAGCTTTCTTT.